The sequence of this T cell receptor (beta chain) was determined in a study of CD8+ T cells in alopecia areata (dated by TCRdb to the late 2010s). Background on the whole study: Treated patients were enrolled in an open-label pilot trial of oral tofacitinib, 5 to 10 mg twice daily, for moderate-to-severe alopecia areata. Tofacitinib was given for 6 to 18 months, followed by 6 months of follow-up off drug to assess delayed response and recurrence. In both human patients and the C3H/HeJ mouse model, the study applied high-throughput TCRbeta sequencing to look at T cell clonal expansion in alopecia areata. On the human side, TCRbeta sequencing was run on scalp tissue and on sorted CD4+ and CD8+ peripheral blood T cells from healthy controls and from alopecia areata patients with either patchy or totalis/universalis disease. Biopsies were taken from tofacitinib-treated patients at baseline and again at 4 and 24 weeks into treatment, and several of those patients also had a later scalp biopsy. Scalp clonality was compared across normal scalp (n=4), patchy alopecia areata scalp (n=8), and alopecia totalis/universalis scalp (n=8). RNA was obtained with the PAXgene miRNA kit for fixed scalp, the miRNeasy kit for PBMCs, and the RNeasy kit for mouse skin. immunoSEQ multiplex PCR using 35 Vbeta forward primers and 13 Jbeta reverse primers was used to amplify TCRbeta CDR3 regions.

What the research found in general, with its limitations: Lesional scalp, especially in alopecia totalis/universalis, showed higher clonality and more expanded CD8+ clones than normal scalp, suggesting antigenic drive. Unlike mouse skin, which is dominated by gammadelta T cells, normal human skin has resident alphabeta T cells that are also sequenced, and this complicates analysis of the scalp TCR repertoire. Shared TCR sequences between patients were less evident than in mice, which may be partly attributable to HLA diversity in the patient population.

As for this clone: The clone's antigen remains unknown. No per-base quality is available; no much larger clone lies one base away.

The time point label corresponds to: baseline before oral tofacitinib. Lesional scalp punch biopsies and peripheral blood were collected from alopecia areata patients. PBMCs were separated by density centrifugation and stained for CD3, CD4 and CD8, after which CD4+ and CD8+ T cells were sorted on a FACSAria. Library preparation used the immunoSEQ multiplex PCR assay. RNA was extracted from all samples and reverse transcribed into cDNA, which served as template for TCR sequencing. First-strand cDNA was synthesized with SuperScript III using a 2:1 mix of oligo-dT and random hexamers. A synthetic immune receptor repertoire was used to measure amplification bias, and any remaining bias was corrected computationally. On the study's bioinformatics: Raw reads were preprocessed for error removal, and CDR3 was defined according to IMGT conventions as running from the conserved cysteine to phenylalanine. Clonality was computed as 1 minus the Shannon entropy, with the entropy normalized by log2 of the number of productive unique TCRs. Whether scalp clones were CD4 or CD8 was inferred by matching scalp TCRbeta sequences against CD4 and CD8 repertoires sorted from blood. This immuneACCESS table, as held by TCRdb, lists in-frame sequences with V and J called but not all clones. Of the missing ones, under half trace to an unresolved V gene in checked studies; the others have no known cause. Clone size and V and J calls were adopted from that table, with D and trimming inferred from the DNA. Across this sample there are around 160,000 clones, with 87% seen only once. Over 13% of the sample goes to the ten largest clones.

The CDR3 holds 17 amino acids from the cysteine to the phenylalanine. Only the CDR3 portion is preserved as DNA: 51 bases, with reading frame beginning at the first base. CDR1 is given as SGHNT and CDR2 as YYREEE, both from the germline V gene (reference sequence). For this chain, trimming is 2 bases at the V end and 1 base at the J end, and the number of junction bases without a gene match is 7. This chain is built from TRBV5-4 and TRBJ2-1; TRBD2 agrees with 9 junctional bases. The sample consisted of CD8+ T cells sorted from blood, taken at week 0. The clonotype comes from a human donor with alopecia areata. The DNA reads as follows: TGTGCCAGCAGCTTAAGGCGGGGGGGACTGTCCTACAATGAGCAGTTCTTC. Its protein is CASSLRRGGLSYNEQFF.